The next 28 T cell receptor beta chains were all read from a single sample in a study of T cells in Graves' hyperthyroidism and ophthalmopathy. TCR beta CDR3 regions were amplified from RNA. The HTBI primer set drove a first-round RT-PCR of the TCR CDR3. In TCRdb, the multiplex PCR reads were re-called with MiXCR into one record per CDR3 protein. This sample has about 570,000 distinct CDR3 sequences, with around 46% found just once. Sequenced: peripheral blood or thyroid tissue (not recorded which). These receptors were collected from an adult woman with Graves' disease, either hyperthyroidism or ophthalmopathy (not recorded which).

The chain uses TRBV20-1 and TRBJ1-1, with D maybe TRBD1 (6 bases). With 0 bases removed from V and 6 bases from J, the gap between germline ends came to 14 bases. This CDR3 region has 14 residues. Germline CDR1 is DFQATT and CDR2 is SNEGSKA (reference sequence). The chain's CDR3 is CSARDLQGRAEAFF. The CDR3 region has the DNA TGCAGTGCTAGAGACCTACAGGGTCGCGCTGAAGCTTTCTTT.

This rearrangement joins TRBV29-1 to TRBJ2-2; 9 bases map to TRBD1. CDR3 length: 14 residues. Looked up from germline, CDR1 is SQVTM and CDR2 is ANQGSEA. CDR3 DNA sequence: TGCGCAGCCTGGGACAGGGTGGGCACCGGGGAGCTGTTTTTT. As protein: CAAWDRVGTGELFF.

This clonotype appeared many times. This CDR3 reads CASSAYRVIQPQHF. The CDR3 bases are TGTGCCAGTAGTGCATACAGGGTCATTCAGCCCCAGCATTTT. V gene TRBV19 combines with J gene TRBJ1-5, with D possibly being TRBD1 (6 bases). Germline V gene sequence: CDR1 LNHDA, CDR2 SQIVND (reference sequence). This CDR3 contains 14 residues. Trimming removed 5 bases at V and 6 bases at J, with 14 bases between.

J is TRBJ1-2 and V is TRBV5-6; maybe TRBD1 (5 bases). Germline V gene data show CDR1 as SGHDT and CDR2 as YYEEEE. The CDR3 has 15 amino acids. The V end was cut by 0 bases, the J end by 1 base, with 10 bases between. This CDR3 reads CASSLGWGDNYGYTF. DNA for the CDR3: TGTGCCAGCAGCTTGGGATGGGGGGATAACTATGGCTACACCTTC.

This clonotype was found many times. The rearrangement joins TRBV19 to TRBJ2-5, with 8 bases matching TRBD2. CDR3 length: 16 amino acids. The germline CDR1 and CDR2 sequences are LNHDA and SQIVND (reference sequence). The trim removed 4 bases at V and 5 bases at J, leaving 12 bases unmatched. Here the CDR3 reads CASSTGLVENSETQYF. CDR3 bases: TGTGCCAGTAGTACGGGACTAGTAGAGAACTCGGAGACCCAGTACTTC.

This clonotype was recorded many times. The chain recombines TRBV9 with TRBJ1-2; a possible D gene is TRBD1 (5 bases). The CDR3 runs 14 residues. Germline V gene lookup returns CDR1 SGDLS and CDR2 YYNGEE. Trimming removed 0 bases at V and 4 bases at J, with 10 bases between. The CDR3 coding sequence is TGTGCCAGCAGCGTAGGGGGGACTGGCTATGGCTACACCTTC. As protein: CASSVGGTGYGYTF.

The chain carries TRBV11-2 and TRBJ1-4; D is ambiguous. Germline values: CDR1 SGHAT, CDR2 FQNNGV. Trimming took off 0 bases at V and 14 bases at J, with 16 bases between the two ends. The CDR3 totals 14 residues. The CDR3 region has the DNA TGTGCCAGCAGCTTAGAGGGAAGAGGAGAAGAGCTGTTTTTT. Encoded protein: CASSLEGRGEELFF.

This clonotype occurred a few times. The chain recombines TRBV29-1 with TRBJ1-1, with D uncertain. Germline values: CDR1 SQVTM, CDR2 ANQGSEA. V lost 3 bases and J lost 0, with 5 bases in between. The CDR3 has 12 residues. Here the CDR3 reads CSVDRVNTEAFF. The CDR3 DNA reads as TGCAGCGTTGACAGAGTGAACACTGAAGCTTTCTTT.

This clonotype was found many times. The V call is TRBV20-1, the J call TRBJ2-2, with D tentatively TRBD2 (6 bases). The length of the CDR3 is 15 residues. CDR1 DFQATT and CDR2 SNEGSKA come from the germline V gene (reference sequence). V shed 0 bases and J shed 3 bases, with 11 bases lying between them. The CDR3 loop is CSARDPGLDTGELFF. The DNA of the CDR3 is TGCAGTGCTAGAGATCCGGGACTTGACACCGGGGAGCTGTTTTTT.

In this sample, this clonotype turned up many times. A read error may account for a junction end that differs from germline. J is TRBJ2-7 and V is TRBV20-1; 8 bases agree with TRBD2. Germline V lookup: CDR1 DFQATT, CDR2 SNEGSKA (reference sequence). CDR3 size: 12 residues. CDR3 loop: CSASPQTGRGDF. The CDR3 DNA sequence: TGCAGTGCTAGCCCCCAGACGGGGCGGGGGGACTTC.

This clonotype was observed a few times. CDR3 protein: CASSSTGRNRTF. CDR3 sequence (DNA): TGTGCCAGCAGCTCGACAGGGCGGAATCGCACCTTC. The rearrangement joins TRBV7-9 to TRBJ1-2; 7 bases line up with TRBD1. Germline CDR1 SEHNR, CDR2 FQNEAQ (reference sequence). J gave up 13 bases and V 4 bases, and 9 bases lay outside the gene matches. The CDR3 consists of 12 residues.

This clonotype was observed a handful of times. The chain employs TRBV15 and TRBJ2-7; D is perhaps TRBD2 (5 bases). V lost 1 base to trimming and J lost 4 bases, with 11 bases between them. In germline, CDR1 is LNHNV, CDR2 YYDKDF (reference sequence). The CDR3 has 14 amino acids. CDR3 in DNA: TGTGCCACCAGCAGAGCCCCGGACTTGTACGAGCAGTACTTC. This encodes CATSRAPDLYEQYF.

The chain recombines TRBV9 with TRBJ2-2; D perhaps matches TRBD1 (6 bases). Germline CDR1 SGDLS, CDR2 YYNGEE. This CDR3 has 14 residues. V lost 4 bases, J lost 8 bases, and 15 bases lay in between. The CDR3 DNA is TGTGCCAGCAGCTTACGACCACAGGGTGGGGAGCTGTTTTTT. It codes for CASSLRPQGGELFF.

There are many counts of this clonotype. V is TRBV7-2 and J is TRBJ2-7; the D is unclear. The CDR3 loop spans 12 amino acids. With 0 bases removed from V and 7 bases from J, the gap between germline ends came to 7 bases. Germline V gene sequence: CDR1 SGHTA, CDR2 FQGNSA. The CDR3, as DNA: TGTGCCAGCAGCTTAGCCGCCCGGGAGCAGTACTTC. This codes for CASSLAAREQYF.

V is TRBV19 and J is TRBJ1-2, with 8 bases that match TRBD1. Losses at the gene ends were 9 bases for V and 3 bases for J; bases not matched to a gene: 6. This CDR3 comprises 13 residues. The germline gives CDR1 LNHDA, CDR2 SQIVND (reference sequence). The CDR3 loop is CASRWTGHYGYTF. CDR3 sequence (DNA): TGTGCCAGCCGTTGGACAGGGCACTATGGCTACACCTTC.

This clonotype was observed a few times. A read error may be the cause here, since a much bigger clone is one base away. This chain connects TRBV10-3 to TRBJ2-7, with D perhaps matching TRBD1 (6 bases). The CDR3 has 13 amino acids. Germline V gene lookup returns CDR1 ENHRY and CDR2 SYGVKD. V gave up 5 bases and J gave up 5 bases, with 13 bases separating them. The CDR3 DNA reads TGTGCCATCAGTCGGGACACCGAGAACGAGCAGTACTTC. It codes for CAISRDTENEQYF.

This clonotype was seen only a few times. A much larger clone is a single base away; this may be a read error. This chain links TRBV2 with TRBJ2-2, with 7 positions matching TRBD2. The CDR3 sequence is 13 residues long. CDR1 is SNHLY, CDR2 FYNNEI, per germline. The CDR3 DNA follows: TGTGCCAGCGGTGACGGGGGGACCGGGGAGCTGTTTTTT. It codes for CASGDGGTGELFF.

This clonotype was observed at least ten times. The chain uses TRBV20-1 and TRBJ1-2; a possible D gene is TRBD1 (6 bases). Germline CDR1 and CDR2: DFQATT and SNEGSKA (reference sequence). V lost 3 bases and J 0 bases, leaving 11 bases between the germline ends. The CDR3 has 14 residues. CDR3 residues: CSASGGPTNYGYTF. The CDR3, as DNA: TGCAGTGCTAGCGGGGGGCCGACTAACTATGGCTACACCTTC.

The rearrangement links TRBV20-1 to TRBJ1-2, with D tentatively TRBD1 (6 bases). In germline, CDR1 is DFQATT, CDR2 SNEGSKA (reference sequence). CDR3 length equals 13 residues. V dropped 6 bases and J dropped 5 bases, with 16 bases sitting between them. The CDR3 here is CSAPKGVGYGYTF. CDR3 DNA sequence: TGCAGTGCCCCGAAGGGGGTTGGGTATGGCTACACCTTC.

The genes are TRBV11-2 and TRBJ2-5, with D maybe TRBD2 (5 bases). V lost 5 bases and J 6 bases, leaving 19 bases between the germline ends. The germline CDR1 and CDR2 sequences are SGHAT and FQNNGV. The length of the CDR3 is 15 residues. The CDR3 spells CASSPLRTGEQTQYF. As DNA, the CDR3 is TGTGCCAGCAGCCCCTTACGTACCGGGGAGCAGACCCAGTACTTC.

There are many counts of this clonotype. The chain is built from TRBV7-9 and TRBJ1-3; D remains ambiguous. Germline V gene sequence: CDR1 SEHNR, CDR2 FQNEAQ (reference sequence). The ends were cut back, 4 bases at V and 3 bases at J, with 7 bases in the middle. The CDR3 loop spans 13 amino acids. The CDR3 DNA reads TGTGCCAGCAGCTGGCCAGGTGGAAACACCATATATTTT. It specifies CASSWPGGNTIYF.

There are a few counts of this clonotype. This chain joins TRBV29-1 and TRBJ2-5, with 7 bases aligning to TRBD2. Trimming cost V 3 bases and J 4 bases; bases outside gene matches: 5. The CDR3 is made up of 13 amino acids. CDR1 and CDR2 from the germline V gene are SQVTM and ANQGSEA. The CDR3 region is CSVEEGLRETQYF. CDR3 in DNA: TGCAGCGTTGAGGAGGGACTAAGAGAGACCCAGTACTTC.

The chain joins TRBV19 to TRBJ1-4; 11 bases line up with TRBD1. Germline-derived CDR1 and CDR2 are LNHDA and SQIVND (reference sequence). CDR3 size: 20 residues. V lost 2 bases to trimming and J lost 0 bases; unmatched junction nucleotides: 11. The CDR3 nucleotides are TGTGCCAGTAGTATACTCGGGACAGGGGGAATCGTGTCAACTAATGAAAAACTGTTTTTT. Protein product: CASSILGTGGIVSTNEKLFF.

The chain uses TRBV30 and TRBJ2-7; D perhaps matches TRBD1 (6 bases). V lost 7 bases to trimming and J lost 3 bases, with 10 bases between them. There are 11 residues in the CDR3. CDR1 GTSNPN and CDR2 SVGIG come from the germline V gene (reference sequence). The CDR3 region has the DNA TGTGCCTCGGACAGCAACTACGAGCAGTACTTC. Amino acids: CASDSNYEQYF.

For this clonotype: This may be a read error: a much more frequent sequence differs by one nucleotide. V is TRBV5-1 and J is TRBJ2-5; 7 nucleotides agree with TRBD1. The CDR3 consists of 14 residues. V dropped 3 bases and J dropped 0; count of bases not matched to a gene: 2. Germline V gene lookup returns CDR1 SGHRS and CDR2 YFSETQ. CDR3 loop: CASSSGQNQETQYF. The CDR3 DNA follows: TGCGCCAGCAGCTCGGGACAGAACCAAGAGACCCAGTACTTC.

The chain recombines TRBV6-1 with TRBJ1-2; D remains ambiguous. Germline V CDR1 and CDR2: MNHNS, SASEGT. The CDR3 runs 13 residues. V shed 5 bases and J shed 6 bases, with 13 bases lying between them. The CDR3 protein is CASSTRRANGYTF. The CDR3 DNA sequence: TGTGCCAGCAGTACCCGGAGGGCGAATGGCTACACCTTC.

CDR3 residues: CATSVGDRGQNEQYF. CDR3 nucleotides: TGTGCCACCTCGGTTGGGGACAGGGGGCAGAACGAGCAGTACTTC. The chain couples TRBV10-3 to TRBJ2-7; 12 nucleotides align to TRBD1. Unmatched junction bases numbered 12, after V lost 10 bases and J lost 5 bases. Germline assignment: CDR1 ENHRY and CDR2 SYGVKD. The CDR3 contains 15 residues.

In DNA form, the CDR3 reads TGTGCTAGAGGGGTTATGGGACAGGGAATCCAAGAGACCCAGTACTTC. As protein: CARGVMGQGIQETQYF. The chain uses TRBV12-5 and TRBJ2-5, with 9 bases matching TRBD1. Trimming cost V 9 bases and J 1 base; bases outside gene matches: 12. In germline, CDR1 is LGHNT, CDR2 FRNRAP. The CDR3 consists of 16 residues.